This T cell receptor (beta chain) is from a study of T-cell memory formation after mild COVID-19. Germline assignment: CDR1 LGHDT and CDR2 YNNKEL (reference sequence). The CDR3 length is 16 residues. V dropped 1 base and J dropped 5; count of bases not matched to a gene: 3. TCRdb redid the calling of the 5' RACE reads with MiXCR, one entry per CDR3 protein. The table lists approximately 52,000 distinct CDR3 sequences, 9.3% of them singletons. The specimen sequenced was PBMCs or a T cell subset sorted from them (not recorded which). The clonotype comes from an adult woman who had mild COVID-19 (a few samples of this study predate the infection). Cell type and time point are not known. The chain is built from TRBV3-1 and TRBJ2-1, with 12 nucleotides matching TRBD2. This CDR3 is CASSQGLAGVHNEQFF. The CDR3 DNA is TGTGCCAGCAGCCAAGGACTAGCGGGAGTCCACAATGAGCAGTTCTTC.